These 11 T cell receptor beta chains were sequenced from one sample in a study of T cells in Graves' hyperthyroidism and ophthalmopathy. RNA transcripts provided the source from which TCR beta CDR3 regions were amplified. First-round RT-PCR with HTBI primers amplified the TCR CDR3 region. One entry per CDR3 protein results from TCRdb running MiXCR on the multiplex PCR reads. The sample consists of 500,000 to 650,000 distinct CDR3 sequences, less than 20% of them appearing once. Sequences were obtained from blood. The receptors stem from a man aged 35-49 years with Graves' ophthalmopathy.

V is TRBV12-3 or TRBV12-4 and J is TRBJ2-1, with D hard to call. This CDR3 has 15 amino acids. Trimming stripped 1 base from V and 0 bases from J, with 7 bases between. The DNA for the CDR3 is TGTGCCAGCAGTTTAGGACATAGCTCCTACAATGAGCAGTTCTTC. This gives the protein CASSLGHSSYNEQFF.

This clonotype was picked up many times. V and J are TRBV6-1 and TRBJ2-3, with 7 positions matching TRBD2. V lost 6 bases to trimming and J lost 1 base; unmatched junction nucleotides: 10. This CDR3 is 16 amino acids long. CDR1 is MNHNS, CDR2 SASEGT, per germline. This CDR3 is CASSELPSGGTDTQYF. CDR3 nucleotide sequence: TGTGCCAGCAGCGAGTTGCCAAGCGGGGGCACAGATACGCAGTATTTT.

CDR3 residues: CASSSYDATVLNTEAFF. In DNA, the CDR3 is TGTGCCAGCAGCTCTTACGACGCGACCGTTCTGAACACTGAAGCTTTCTTT. The chain couples TRBV7-6 to TRBJ1-1; no clear D gene. Trimming removed 4 bases at V and 0 bases at J, with 18 bases between. CDR3 length: 17 amino acids. From germline, CDR1 is SGHVS and CDR2 FNYEAQ.

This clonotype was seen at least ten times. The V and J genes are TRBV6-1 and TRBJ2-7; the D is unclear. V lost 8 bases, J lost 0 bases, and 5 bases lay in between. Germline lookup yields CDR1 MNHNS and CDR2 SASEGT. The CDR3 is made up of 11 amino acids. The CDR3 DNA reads TGTGCCAGCGCTGACTCCTACGAGCAGTACTTC. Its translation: CASADSYEQYF.

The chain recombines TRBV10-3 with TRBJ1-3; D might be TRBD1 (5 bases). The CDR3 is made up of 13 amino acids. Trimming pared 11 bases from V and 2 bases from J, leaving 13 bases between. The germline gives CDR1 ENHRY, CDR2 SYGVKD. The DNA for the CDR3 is TGTGCCTCGTGGGGGGGACCTGGAAACACCATATATTTT. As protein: CASWGGPGNTIYF.

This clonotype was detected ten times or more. DNA for the CDR3: TGTGCCAGCAGCTTAGCCAAATGGACCCGCACAGATACGCAGTATTTT. This gives the protein CASSLAKWTRTDTQYF. The rearrangement uses TRBV7-9 and TRBJ2-3; no reliable D call. The V end was cut by 0 bases, the J end by 1 base, with 11 bases between. CDR1 SEHNR and CDR2 FQNEAQ come from the germline V gene (reference sequence). There are 16 residues in the CDR3.

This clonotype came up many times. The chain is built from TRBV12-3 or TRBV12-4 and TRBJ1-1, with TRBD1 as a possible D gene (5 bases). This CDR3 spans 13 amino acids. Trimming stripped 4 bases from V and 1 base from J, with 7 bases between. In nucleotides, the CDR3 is TGTGCCAGCAGTTGGGGACGGAACACTGAAGCTTTCTTT. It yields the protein CASSWGRNTEAFF.

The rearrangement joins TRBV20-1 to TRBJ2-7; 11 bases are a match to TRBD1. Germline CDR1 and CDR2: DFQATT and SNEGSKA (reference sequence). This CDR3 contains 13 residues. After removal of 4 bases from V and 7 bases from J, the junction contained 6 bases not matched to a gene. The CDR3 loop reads CSATGQGAHEQYF. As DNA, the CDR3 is TGCAGTGCTACAGGACAGGGGGCGCATGAGCAGTACTTC.

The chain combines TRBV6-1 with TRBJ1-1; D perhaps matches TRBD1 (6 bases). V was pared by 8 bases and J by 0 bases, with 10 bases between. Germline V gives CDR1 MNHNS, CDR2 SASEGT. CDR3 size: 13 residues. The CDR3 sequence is CASGGSMNTEAFF. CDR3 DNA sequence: TGTGCCAGCGGGGGCAGCATGAACACTGAAGCTTTCTTT.

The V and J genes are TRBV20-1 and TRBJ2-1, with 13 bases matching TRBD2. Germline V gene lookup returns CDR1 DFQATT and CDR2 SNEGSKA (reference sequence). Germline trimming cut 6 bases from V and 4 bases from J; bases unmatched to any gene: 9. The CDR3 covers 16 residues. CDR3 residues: CSATPGTSGTYNEQFF. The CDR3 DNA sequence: TGCAGTGCAACCCCCGGGACTAGCGGGACATACAATGAGCAGTTCTTC.

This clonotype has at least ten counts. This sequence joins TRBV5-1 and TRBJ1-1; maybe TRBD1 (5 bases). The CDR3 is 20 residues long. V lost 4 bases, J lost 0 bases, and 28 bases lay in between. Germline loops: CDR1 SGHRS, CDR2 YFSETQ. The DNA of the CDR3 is TGCGCCAGCAGCCAGCCCGGTCAGTACGGGGGACGGTTCATGAACACTGAAGCTTTCTTT. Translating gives CASSQPGQYGGRFMNTEAFF.